What follows are 8 T cell receptor beta chains derived from one specimen sequenced in a study of blood T cell dynamics during melanoma immunotherapy. Time point specified: week 3, after first cycle of checkpoint inhibitor. The data were produced by immunoSEQ multiplex PCR, yet TCRdb's version contains in-frame clones alone and is incomplete. The table records about 12,000 clones, roughly 90% of them present only once. Here the sequenced sample was blood, taken from a patient treated with checkpoint blockade. The receptors derive from a human donor with melanoma.

The CDR3 coding sequence is TGTGCCAGCAGCTTAGACCACTCCTACGAGCAGTACTTC. It specifies CASSLDHSYEQYF. The genes are TRBV5-4 and TRBJ2-7; no clear D. Germline CDR1 reads SGHNT; CDR2 reads YYREEE (reference sequence). This CDR3 has 13 residues. V gave up 2 bases and J gave up 0 bases, with 6 bases separating them.

The chain recombines TRBV7-6 with TRBJ2-5; TRBD2 might be the D (6 bases). This CDR3 region has 17 residues. Germline CDR1 is SGHVS and CDR2 is FNYEAQ. Between the trimmed V and J ends, which lost 8 bases and 0 bases, there was a span of 22 bases. CDR3 amino acids: CASGPSIGSWNQETQYF. The CDR3 DNA reads TGTGCCAGCGGACCTTCGATCGGGAGTTGGAACCAAGAGACCCAGTACTTC.

The chain combines TRBV5-1 with TRBJ2-3; 10 nucleotides line up with TRBD2. The V and J ends lost 2 bases and 5 bases, in that order; junction bases with no gene match: 5. The length of the CDR3 is 15 residues. Germline CDR1 reads SGHRS; CDR2 reads YFSETQ. The CDR3 sequence is CASSFQAGGGDTQYF. The CDR3 DNA is TGCGCCAGCAGCTTTCAAGCGGGAGGGGGAGATACGCAGTATTTT.

The chain links TRBV5-4 to TRBJ2-5; D gene uncertain. There are 13 residues in the CDR3. Germline V gives CDR1 SGHNT, CDR2 YYREEE (reference sequence). V was clipped by 0 bases and J by 0 bases, with 3 bases between them. The CDR3 DNA sequence: TGTGCCAGCAGCTTGGACAACCAAGAGACCCAGTACTTC. Residues: CASSLDNQETQYF.

This chain uses TRBV9 with TRBJ1-1; possibly TRBD1 for D (6 bases). V was shortened by 5 bases and J by 1 base, with 18 bases between the two germline ends. In germline, CDR1 is SGDLS, CDR2 YYNGEE. The CDR3 extends over 16 amino acids. The CDR3 spells CASSSQAGGRNTEAFF. The DNA for the CDR3 is TGTGCCAGCAGTTCCCAGGCTGGGGGGCGGAACACTGAAGCTTTCTTT.

CDR3: CASSLASGRRGNIQYF. The DNA for the CDR3 is TGTGCCAGCAGCTTGGCTAGCGGGAGACGGGGAAACATTCAGTACTTC. The chain couples TRBV5-8 to TRBJ2-4, with TRBD2 matching over 10 bases. The CDR3 contains 16 residues. Germline CDR1 is SGHTS and CDR2 is YDEGEE. Trimming removed 0 bases from V and 6 bases from J; junction bases left unmatched: 6. The full variable domain, completed using reference TRBV5-8 and TRBJ2-4, is EAGVTQSPTHLIKTRGQQATLRCSPISGHTSVYWYQQALGLGLQFLLWYDEGEERNRGNFPPRFSGRQFPNYSSELNVNALELEDSALYLCASSLASGRRGNIQYFGAGTRLSVL.

The chain employs TRBV6-6 and TRBJ2-5; 9 nucleotides match TRBD1. V lost 7 bases to trimming and J lost 5 bases; unmatched junction nucleotides: 8. The V gene's germline CDR1 is MNHNY and CDR2 SVGAGI (reference sequence). This CDR3 spans 14 amino acids. Written as DNA, the CDR3 is TGTGCCAGCACCGAGACTGGACAGGGGGAGACCCAGTACTTC. Its translation: CASTETGQGETQYF.

The chain carries TRBV10-2 and TRBJ2-1; 7 bases are shared with TRBD2. Trimming cost V 5 bases and J 3 bases; bases outside gene matches: 4. From germline, CDR1 is WSHSY and CDR2 SAAADI. The CDR3 contains 14 residues. The CDR3 DNA follows: TGCGCCAGCAGTCGGTGGGAGGGCTACAATGAGCAGTTCTTC. As protein: CASSRWEGYNEQFF.